Included here is one T cell receptor (beta chain) sequence, with context. The antigen it recognizes is unknown. Base qualities are not provided; no much larger clone lies one nucleotide away. The CDR3, cysteine through phenylalanine, is 12 amino acids long. Here the CDR3 DNA is all that survives: 36 bases in frame from base 1. The germline V gene supplies CDR1 SGHVS and CDR2 FQNEAQ. V was cut back by 4 bases and J by 4 bases, leaving a gap of 8 bases between them. The sample is drawn from a study of blood T cell repertoires in COVID-19 (dated by TCRdb to about 2020). About the full investigation: The collaborator samples originated in the United States, Italy and Spain and spanned the acute and convalescent phases of COVID-19. A freely available public database, intended as a resource for researchers studying the immune response to SARS-CoV-2, is where the repertoires were released. Where HLA class I and class II types were available, the types were taken from metadata supplied by the sample provider, not from assay-based typing. The samples were drawn from the first 160 participants of the ongoing ImmuneRACE study and from 1,254 subjects provided by 6 global collaborators. Subjects who had been exposed to COVID-19, were actively infected with it, or had recovered from it provided the deeply sampled blood TCRbeta repertoires that made up the dataset. The material from the prospective study consisted of cDNA or gDNA derived from T cells, B-cell-depleted T cells, or PBMCs. A de-identified subject ID, COVID-19 status, age in years and sex were almost always included in the sample metadata.

Overall study results and their limits: How much clinical and demographic metadata was included differed by source and by participant, and the metadata was provided uncurated.

In the prospective study, participants were about 18 to 95 years old, resided in under 30 geographic areas of the United States, and were enrolled through a virtual design. In the prospective study, cohorts were assigned on the basis of participant-reported clinical history obtained from a screening survey and a study questionnaire. Recovered participants in ImmuneRACE Cohort 3 were defined by two consecutive negative NP/OP PCR tests, clearance by a healthcare professional, or resolution of symptoms. Mobile phlebotomists in the prospective study collected whole blood, serum and a nasopharyngeal or oropharyngeal swab from every participant. Over a roughly 2-month period, participants in the prospective study had the option of providing additional blood draws and questionnaires. Prospective study blood samples were shipped either frozen or at room temperature before DNA extraction. TCRbeta CDR3 regions were amplified from genomic DNA using the immunoSEQ Assay, a bias-controlled multiplex PCR. Under the source paper's analysis protocol: The number of nucleated cells in each sample was estimated by amplification of reference gene primers within the assay. To quantify the absolute abundance of each unique TCRbeta CDR3 rearrangement, sequence reads were collapsed and filtered. For each sample, productive Simpson clonality was calculated as the square root of Simpson's diversity index across productive rearrangements. TCRdb's version of the immuneACCESS table is confined to in-frame rearrangements and falls short of the full clone set. An unresolved V gene accounts for under half of the shortfall where checked; the remainder is of unknown origin. V and J calls and clone size follow that table, whereas D and trimming were derived from the DNA. This sample has some 380,000 clones in its table, and about 89% of those were observed once. Under 1.5% of the sample is taken by the ten largest.

Sequenced: PBMCs or T cells enriched from blood (not recorded which). The clonotype originates from a man aged 25 to 40 who had recovered from COVID-19. This sequence uses TRBV7-8 and TRBJ2-7; TRBD2 could be the D gene, as 6 bases match. The CDR3 reads as follows: CASSSDYYEQYF. Here is the DNA: TGTGCCAGCAGCTCGGACTATTACGAGCAGTACTTC. The CDR3, completed at both ends by the reference TRBV7-8 and TRBJ2-7 genes, gives the full variable domain GAGVSQSPRYKVAKRGQDVALRCDPISGHVSLFWYQQALGQGPEFLTYFQNEAQLDKSGLPSDRFFAERPEGSVSTLKIQRTQQEDSAVYLCASSSDYYEQYFGPGTRLTVT.